This T cell receptor (beta chain) was captured in a study of T-cell reconstitution after alpha-beta-depleted transplantation in children. V gave up 4 bases and J gave up 2 bases, with 13 bases separating them. The CDR3 loop spans 15 amino acids. The germline V gene has CDR1 LGHDT and CDR2 YNNKEL (reference sequence). Unique molecular identifiers were incorporated during preparation of the TCRbeta library. One entry per CDR3 protein, called by TCRdb with MiXCR from the PCR reads. The sample consists of about 360,000 distinct CDR3 sequences, about 14% of them appearing once. The TCR originated in a human donor who donated a stem cell graft to a child with Fanconi anemia. J is TRBJ2-3 and V is TRBV3-1; D is perhaps TRBD1 (5 bases). Sequenced here: PBMCs, sampled from the stem cell graft. CDR3 amino acids: CASSLSGAPTDTQYF. Written as DNA, the CDR3 is TGTGCCAGCAGCCTTTCTGGGGCCCCCACAGATACGCAGTATTTT.